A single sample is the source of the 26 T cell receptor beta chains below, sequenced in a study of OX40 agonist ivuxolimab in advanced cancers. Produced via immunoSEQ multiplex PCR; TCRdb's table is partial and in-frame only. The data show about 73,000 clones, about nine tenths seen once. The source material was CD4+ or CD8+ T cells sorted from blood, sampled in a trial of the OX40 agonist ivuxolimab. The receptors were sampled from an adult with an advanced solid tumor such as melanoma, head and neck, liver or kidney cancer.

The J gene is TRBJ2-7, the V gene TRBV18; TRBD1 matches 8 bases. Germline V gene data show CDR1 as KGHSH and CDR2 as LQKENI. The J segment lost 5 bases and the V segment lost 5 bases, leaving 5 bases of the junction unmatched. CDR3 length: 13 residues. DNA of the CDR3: TGTGCCAGCTCAAGGAAGGACAGGGACGAGCAGTACTTC. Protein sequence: CASSRKDRDEQYF.

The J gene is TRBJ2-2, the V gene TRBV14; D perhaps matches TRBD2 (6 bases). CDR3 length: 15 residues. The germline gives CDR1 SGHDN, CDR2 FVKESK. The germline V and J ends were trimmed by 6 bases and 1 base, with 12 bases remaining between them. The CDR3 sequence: CASRGSGVNTGELFF. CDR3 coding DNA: TGTGCCAGCAGGGGTTCGGGGGTGAACACCGGGGAGCTGTTTTTT.

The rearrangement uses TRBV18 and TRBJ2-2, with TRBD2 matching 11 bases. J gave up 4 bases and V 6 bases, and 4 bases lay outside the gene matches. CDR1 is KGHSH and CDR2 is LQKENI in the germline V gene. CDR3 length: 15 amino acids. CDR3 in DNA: TGTGCCAGCTCCCCTAGCGGGAGGACCACCGGGGAGCTGTTTTTT. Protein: CASSPSGRTTGELFF.

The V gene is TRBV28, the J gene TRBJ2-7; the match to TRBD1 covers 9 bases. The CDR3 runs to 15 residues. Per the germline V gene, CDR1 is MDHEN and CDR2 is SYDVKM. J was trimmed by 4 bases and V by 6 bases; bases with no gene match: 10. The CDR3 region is CASSPRGQGEYEQYF. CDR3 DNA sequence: TGTGCCAGCAGCCCACGGGGACAGGGTGAATACGAGCAGTACTTC.

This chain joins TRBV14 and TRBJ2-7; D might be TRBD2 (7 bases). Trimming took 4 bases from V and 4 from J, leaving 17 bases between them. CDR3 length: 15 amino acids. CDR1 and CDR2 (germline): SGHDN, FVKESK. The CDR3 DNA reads TGTGCCAGCAGCCCCGGGACGGGGGGCCAGTACGAGCAGTACTTC. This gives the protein CASSPGTGGQYEQYF.

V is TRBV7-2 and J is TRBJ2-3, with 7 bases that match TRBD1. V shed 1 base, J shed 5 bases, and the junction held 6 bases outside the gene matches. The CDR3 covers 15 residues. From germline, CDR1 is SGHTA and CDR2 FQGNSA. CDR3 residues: CASSLVQGVVDTQYF. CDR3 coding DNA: TGTGCCAGCAGCTTAGTGCAGGGGGTAGTAGATACGCAGTATTTT.

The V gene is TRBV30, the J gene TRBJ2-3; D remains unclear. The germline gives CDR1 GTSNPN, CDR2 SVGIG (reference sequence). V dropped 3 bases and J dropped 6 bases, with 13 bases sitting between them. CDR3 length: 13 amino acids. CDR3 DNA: TGTGCCTGGAGCGACCCCCCTAGGGATACGCAGTATTTT. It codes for CAWSDPPRDTQYF.

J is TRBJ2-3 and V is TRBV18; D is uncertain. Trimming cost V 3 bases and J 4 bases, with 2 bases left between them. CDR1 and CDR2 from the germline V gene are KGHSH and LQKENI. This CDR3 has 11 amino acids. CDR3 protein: CASSPSDTQYF. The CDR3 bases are TGTGCCAGCTCACCGTCAGATACGCAGTATTTT. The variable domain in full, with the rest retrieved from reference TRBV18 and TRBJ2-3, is NAGVMQNPRHLVRRRGQEARLRCSPMKGHSHVYWYRQLPEEGLKFMVYLQKENIIDESGMPKERFSAEFPKEGPSILRIQQVVRGDSAAYFCASSPSDTQYFGPGTRLTVL.

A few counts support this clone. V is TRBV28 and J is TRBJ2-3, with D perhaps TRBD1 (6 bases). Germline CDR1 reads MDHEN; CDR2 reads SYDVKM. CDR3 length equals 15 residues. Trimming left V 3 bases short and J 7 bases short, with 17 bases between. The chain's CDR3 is CASSLGRQGIYTQYF. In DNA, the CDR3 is TGTGCCAGCAGTTTGGGTAGGCAGGGGATTTATACGCAGTATTTT.

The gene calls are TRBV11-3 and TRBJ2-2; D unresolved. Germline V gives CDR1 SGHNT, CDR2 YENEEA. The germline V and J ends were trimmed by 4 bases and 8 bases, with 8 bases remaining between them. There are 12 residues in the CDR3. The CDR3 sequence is CASSWARGELFF. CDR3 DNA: TGTGCCAGCAGCTGGGCGAGGGGGGAGCTGTTTTTT.

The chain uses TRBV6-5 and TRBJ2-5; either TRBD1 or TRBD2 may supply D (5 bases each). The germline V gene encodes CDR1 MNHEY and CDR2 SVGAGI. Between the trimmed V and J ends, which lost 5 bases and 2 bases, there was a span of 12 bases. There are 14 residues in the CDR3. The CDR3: CASSVEGLQETQYF. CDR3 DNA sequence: TGTGCCAGCAGTGTCGAGGGGTTACAAGAGACCCAGTACTTC.

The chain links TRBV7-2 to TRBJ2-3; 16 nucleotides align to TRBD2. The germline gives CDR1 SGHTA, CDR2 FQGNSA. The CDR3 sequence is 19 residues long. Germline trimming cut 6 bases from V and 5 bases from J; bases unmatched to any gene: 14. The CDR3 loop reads CASSPGTSGREGARDTQYF. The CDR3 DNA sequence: TGTGCCAGCAGTCCGGGGACTAGCGGGAGGGAGGGGGCTCGAGATACGCAGTATTTT.

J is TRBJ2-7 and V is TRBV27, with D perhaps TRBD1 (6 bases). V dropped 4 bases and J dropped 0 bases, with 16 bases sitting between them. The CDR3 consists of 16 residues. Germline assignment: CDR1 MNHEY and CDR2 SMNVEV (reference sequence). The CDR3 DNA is TGTGCCAGCAGTTCCCGGGACAAACCTCCCTCCTACGAGCAGTACTTC. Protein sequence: CASSSRDKPPSYEQYF.

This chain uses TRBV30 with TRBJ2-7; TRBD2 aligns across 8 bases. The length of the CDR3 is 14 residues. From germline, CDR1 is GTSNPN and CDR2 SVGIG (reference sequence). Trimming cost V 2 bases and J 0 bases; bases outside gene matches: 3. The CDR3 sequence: CAWSPGTSSYEQYF. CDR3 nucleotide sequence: TGTGCCTGGAGTCCCGGGACTAGCTCCTACGAGCAGTACTTC.

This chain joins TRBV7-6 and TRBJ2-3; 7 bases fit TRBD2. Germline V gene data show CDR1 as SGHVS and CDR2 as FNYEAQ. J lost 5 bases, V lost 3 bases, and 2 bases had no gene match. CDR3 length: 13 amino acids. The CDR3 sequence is CASSFRGRDTQYF. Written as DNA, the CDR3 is TGTGCCAGCAGCTTCCGCGGGAGAGATACGCAGTATTTT.

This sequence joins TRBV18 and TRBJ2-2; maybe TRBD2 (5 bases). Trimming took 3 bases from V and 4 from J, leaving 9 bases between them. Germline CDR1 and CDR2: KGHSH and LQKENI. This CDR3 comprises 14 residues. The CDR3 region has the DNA TGTGCCAGCTCACCCAGCGGTTCCACCGGGGAGCTGTTTTTT. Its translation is CASSPSGSTGELFF. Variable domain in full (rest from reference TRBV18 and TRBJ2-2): NAGVMQNPRHLVRRRGQEARLRCSPMKGHSHVYWYRQLPEEGLKFMVYLQKENIIDESGMPKERFSAEFPKEGPSILRIQQVVRGDSAAYFCASSPSGSTGELFFGEGSRLTVL.

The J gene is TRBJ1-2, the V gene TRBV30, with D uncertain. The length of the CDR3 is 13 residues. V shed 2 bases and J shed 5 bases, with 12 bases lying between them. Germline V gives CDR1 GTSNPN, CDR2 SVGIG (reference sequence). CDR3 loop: CAWSFVPRYGYTF. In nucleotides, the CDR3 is TGTGCCTGGAGTTTTGTCCCCAGATATGGCTACACCTTC. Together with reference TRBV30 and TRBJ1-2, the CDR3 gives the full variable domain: SQTIHQWPATLVQPVGSPLSLECTVEGTSNPNLYWYRQAAGRGLQLLFYSVGIGQISSEVPQNLSASRPQDRQFILSSKKLLLSDSGFYLCAWSFVPRYGYTFGSGTRLTVV.

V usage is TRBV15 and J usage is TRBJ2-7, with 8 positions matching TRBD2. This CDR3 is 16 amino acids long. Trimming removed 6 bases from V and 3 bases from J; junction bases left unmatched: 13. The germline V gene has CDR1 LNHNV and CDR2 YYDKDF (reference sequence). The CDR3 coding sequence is TGTGCCACCAGTACCAGGCAGCGGGAGAGCGTCTACGAGCAGTACTTC. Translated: CATSTRQRESVYEQYF.

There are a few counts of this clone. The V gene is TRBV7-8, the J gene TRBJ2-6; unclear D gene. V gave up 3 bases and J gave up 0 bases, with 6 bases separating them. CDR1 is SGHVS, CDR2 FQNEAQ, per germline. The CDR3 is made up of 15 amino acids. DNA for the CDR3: TGTGCCAGCAGCTTTTACAACTCTGGGGCCAACGTCCTGACTTTC. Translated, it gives CASSFYNSGANVLTF.

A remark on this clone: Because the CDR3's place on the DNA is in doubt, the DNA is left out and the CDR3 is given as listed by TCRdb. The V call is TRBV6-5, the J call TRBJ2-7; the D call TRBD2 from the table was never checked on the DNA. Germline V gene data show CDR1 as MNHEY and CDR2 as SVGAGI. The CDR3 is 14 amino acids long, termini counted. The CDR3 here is CASILASGSYEQYF.

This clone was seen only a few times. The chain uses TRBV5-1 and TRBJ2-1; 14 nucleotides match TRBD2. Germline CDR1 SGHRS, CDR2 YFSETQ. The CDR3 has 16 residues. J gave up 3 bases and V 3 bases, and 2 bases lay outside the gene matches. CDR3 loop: CASSSGTSGSYNEQFF. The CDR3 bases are TGCGCCAGCAGCTCTGGGACTAGCGGGAGCTACAATGAGCAGTTCTTC.

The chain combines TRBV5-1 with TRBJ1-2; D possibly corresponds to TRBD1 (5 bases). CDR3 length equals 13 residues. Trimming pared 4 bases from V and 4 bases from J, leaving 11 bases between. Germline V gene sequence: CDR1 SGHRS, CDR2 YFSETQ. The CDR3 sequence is CASSPIGTYGYTF. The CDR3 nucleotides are TGCGCCAGCAGCCCGATTGGGACCTATGGCTACACCTTC.

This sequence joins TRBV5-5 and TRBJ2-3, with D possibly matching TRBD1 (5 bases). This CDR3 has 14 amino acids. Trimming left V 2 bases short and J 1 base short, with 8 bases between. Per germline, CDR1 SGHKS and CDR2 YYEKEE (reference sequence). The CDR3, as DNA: TGTGCCAGCAGCTTCGAACAGGGCACAGATACGCAGTATTTT. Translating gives CASSFEQGTDTQYF.

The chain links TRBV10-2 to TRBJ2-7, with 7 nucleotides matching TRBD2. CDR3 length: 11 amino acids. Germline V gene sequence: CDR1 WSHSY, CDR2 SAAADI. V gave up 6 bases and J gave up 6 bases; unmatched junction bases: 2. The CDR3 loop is CASSTSAEQYF. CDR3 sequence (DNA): TGCGCCAGCAGCACTAGCGCCGAGCAGTACTTC.

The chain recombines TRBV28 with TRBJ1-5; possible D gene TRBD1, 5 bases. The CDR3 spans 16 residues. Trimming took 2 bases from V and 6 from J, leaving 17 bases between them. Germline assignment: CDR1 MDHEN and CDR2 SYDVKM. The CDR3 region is CASSLNGGIAGQPQHF. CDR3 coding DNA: TGTGCCAGCAGTTTAAATGGGGGAATTGCTGGTCAGCCCCAGCATTTT.

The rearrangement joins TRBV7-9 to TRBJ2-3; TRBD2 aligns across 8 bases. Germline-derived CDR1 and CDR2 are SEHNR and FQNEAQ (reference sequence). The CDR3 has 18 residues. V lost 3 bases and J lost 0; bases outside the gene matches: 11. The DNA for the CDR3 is TGTGCCAGCAGCTTGTTAAGCGGGAGCCCTCCTAGCACAGATACGCAGTATTTT. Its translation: CASSLLSGSPPSTDTQYF.